These T cell receptor beta chains were read from a single sample in a study of cytomegalovirus exposure and HLA in healthy donors. This table comes from immunoSEQ multiplex PCR, and its TCRdb copy is limited to in-frame clones, with some not included. The repertoire includes approximately 150,000 clones, around 81% of them detected once, and more than 0.8% sits in the top ten. The sequencing sample was made of PBMCs. Every receptor here comes from a woman between 35 and 50 years old in good health and CMV-seronegative. Both conserved end residues are trimmed from each CDR3. Fields, in order: J gene, V gene, CDR3 protein.

j_call: TRBJ1-1; v_call: TRBV6-1; cdr3_aa: ASSDAGVYGYTEAF
j_call: TRBJ1-1; v_call: TRBV5-1; cdr3_aa: ASSLERGGRRVNTEAF
j_call: TRBJ2-5; v_call: TRBV5-1; cdr3_aa: ASSLGTAEGETQY
j_call: TRBJ2-3; v_call: TRBV6-5; cdr3_aa: ASSYSGGGFAQY
j_call: TRBJ1-1; v_call: TRBV2; cdr3_aa: ASIRTGEGTEAF
j_call: TRBJ2-7; v_call: TRBV19; cdr3_aa: ASRTTGAPSYEQY
j_call: TRBJ2-2; v_call: TRBV11-3; cdr3_aa: ASSFRTGELF
j_call: TRBJ1-5; v_call: TRBV19; cdr3_aa: ASSTRGQESPQH
j_call: TRBJ2-7; v_call: TRBV7-9; cdr3_aa: ASRTGPYEQY
j_call: TRBJ1-2; v_call: TRBV5-1; cdr3_aa: ASSLAGVDYGYT
j_call: TRBJ1-1; v_call: TRBV19; cdr3_aa: ASRVTGADTEAF
j_call: TRBJ1-3; v_call: TRBV5-4; cdr3_aa: ASSPGGSSPGRNTIY
j_call: TRBJ1-2; v_call: TRBV5-1; cdr3_aa: ASSPSRQGGGYT
j_call: TRBJ2-5; v_call: TRBV11-2; cdr3_aa: ASSSGGWLADKETQY
j_call: TRBJ2-7; v_call: TRBV10-3; cdr3_aa: AISESSGQGVYEQY
j_call: TRBJ2-1; v_call: TRBV6-5; cdr3_aa: ATRLAGAYNEQF
j_call: TRBJ2-6; v_call: TRBV10-1; cdr3_aa: ASSDPGLSSGANVLT
j_call: TRBJ2-2; v_call: TRBV30; cdr3_aa: AWRLRERTGELF
j_call: TRBJ2-3; v_call: TRBV9; cdr3_aa: ASSVDQSTDTQY
j_call: TRBJ2-7; v_call: TRBV18; cdr3_aa: ASAMSGDEQY
j_call: TRBJ2-1; v_call: TRBV9; cdr3_aa: ASSITSDHYNEQF
j_call: TRBJ2-5; v_call: TRBV11-3; cdr3_aa: ASSGPGTSLWYQETQY
j_call: TRBJ1-4; v_call: TRBV6-5; cdr3_aa: ASEQGQMIEKLF
j_call: TRBJ1-1; v_call: TRBV5-1; cdr3_aa: ASSLVGFSPTAF
j_call: TRBJ1-1; v_call: TRBV5-6; cdr3_aa: ASSLLGQGTEAF
j_call: TRBJ2-1; v_call: TRBV5-4; cdr3_aa: ASSLGGNAYNEQF
j_call: TRBJ2-7; v_call: TRBV5-4; cdr3_aa: ASSGGLGGSGRIYEQY
j_call: TRBJ2-1; v_call: TRBV6-1; cdr3_aa: ASSPIQGRGEQF
j_call: TRBJ2-7; v_call: TRBV30; cdr3_aa: AWRSSGVYEQY
j_call: TRBJ1-2; v_call: TRBV27; cdr3_aa: ASSSQGHGYT
j_call: TRBJ2-1; v_call: TRBV6-7; cdr3_aa: ASSLSGSPEREQF
j_call: TRBJ2-3; v_call: TRBV7-9; cdr3_aa: ASSAPTSRY
j_call: TRBJ2-5; v_call: TRBV9; cdr3_aa: ASSANPGQGETQY
j_call: TRBJ1-2; v_call: TRBV30; cdr3_aa: AWSVEELNYGYT
j_call: TRBJ2-1; v_call: TRBV2; cdr3_aa: ASSELLATEQF
j_call: TRBJ2-3; v_call: TRBV5-1; cdr3_aa: ASSSVGSRTDTQY
j_call: TRBJ1-2; v_call: TRBV19; cdr3_aa: ASSQTGDLGYT
j_call: TRBJ2-1; v_call: TRBV18; cdr3_aa: ASSPATSGSSYNEQF
j_call: TRBJ2-7; v_call: TRBV6-5; cdr3_aa: ASSYSGTSGYEQY
j_call: TRBJ2-3; v_call: TRBV27; cdr3_aa: ASSRRGTGTGGKGDTQY
j_call: TRBJ1-2; v_call: TRBV28; cdr3_aa: ASSSPGQGANGYT
j_call: TRBJ1-1; v_call: TRBV9; cdr3_aa: ASSVGRGSLTEAF
j_call: TRBJ2-1; v_call: TRBV19; cdr3_aa: ASSINPGLASTNEQF
j_call: TRBJ1-4; v_call: TRBV6-1; cdr3_aa: ASSSEQGAYEKLF
j_call: TRBJ2-7; v_call: TRBV5-4; cdr3_aa: ASSLNSGTGYYEQY
j_call: -; v_call: TRBV6-1; cdr3_aa: ASSDLAGEGHEQY
j_call: TRBJ1-5; v_call: TRBV2; cdr3_aa: ASRDTDQPQH
j_call: TRBJ1-1; v_call: TRBV5-1; cdr3_aa: ASSYEGSIRTEAF
j_call: TRBJ1-3; v_call: TRBV6-5; cdr3_aa: ASSLMEGYGNTIY
j_call: TRBJ2-7; v_call: TRBV7-8; cdr3_aa: ASSLVKHEQY
j_call: TRBJ1-5; v_call: TRBV19; cdr3_aa: ATSEAGVVQPQH